Each of the 21 T cell receptor beta chains below was sequenced from the same sample in a study of cytomegalovirus exposure and HLA in healthy donors. PCR involved 60 Vbeta and 13 Jbeta primers. Here immunoSEQ multiplex PCR was the method, and the copy in TCRdb shows in-frame clones only, minus some. The table lists approximately 160,000 clones, around three quarters of them singletons. The material sequenced was PBMCs. The receptors shown here come from a woman aged 45-65 years in good health and CMV-seropositive.

The V and J genes are TRBV4-3 and TRBJ2-1, with TRBD2 matching over 12 bases. Trimming at V came to 4 bases and at J to 8 bases, leaving 15 bases not matched to a gene. Germline V gene sequence: CDR1 LGHNA, CDR2 YSLEER. The CDR3 has 18 amino acids. This CDR3 reads CASSPSLIGLAGFHEQFF. CDR3 bases: TGCGCCAGCAGCCCTAGCTTGATAGGACTAGCGGGATTTCATGAGCAGTTCTTC.

The chain employs TRBV2 and TRBJ1-6; no clear D. The CDR3 spans 11 residues. Germline V gene data show CDR1 as SNHLY and CDR2 as FYNNEI. V was pared by 6 bases and J by 9 bases, with 6 bases between. CDR3: CASSESSPLHF. In DNA, the CDR3 is TGTGCCAGCAGCGAGAGTTCACCCCTCCACTTT.

The V gene is TRBV27, the J gene TRBJ1-5; D is possibly TRBD1 (6 bases). The ends were cut back, 3 bases at V and 4 bases at J, with 10 bases in the middle. The CDR3 length is 14 residues. Per germline, CDR1 MNHEY and CDR2 SMNVEV (reference sequence). In DNA form, the CDR3 reads TGTGCCAGCAGTTTGCAGGGGACGAATCAGCCCCAGCATTTT. Protein: CASSLQGTNQPQHF.

This clone was seen a few times. The rearrangement joins TRBV19 to TRBJ1-1; D is unclear. Trimming shortened V by 2 bases and J by 1 base, and 5 bases separated the two germline ends. Germline V gene sequence: CDR1 LNHDA, CDR2 SQIVND (reference sequence). This CDR3 spans 13 amino acids. CDR3 residues: CASSIWRNTEAFF. The DNA of the CDR3 is TGTGCCAGTAGTATATGGAGGAACACTGAAGCTTTCTTT.

This chain joins TRBV19 and TRBJ1-2; no clear D. V was trimmed by 3 bases and J by 4 bases, leaving 15 bases between them. The CDR3 spans 15 residues. Germline assignment: CDR1 LNHDA and CDR2 SQIVND (reference sequence). CDR3 sequence reads: CASSILTTSLYGYTF. The DNA for the CDR3 is TGTGCCAGTAGTATCCTCACAACATCGCTCTATGGCTACACCTTC.

V gene TRBV2 combines with J gene TRBJ2-5; maybe TRBD1 (5 bases). Germline V gene lookup returns CDR1 SNHLY and CDR2 FYNNEI. CDR3 length: 12 amino acids. The V end was cut by 7 bases, the J end by 2 bases, with 8 bases between. In nucleotides, the CDR3 is TGTGCCAGCAAGACAGAACAAGAGACCCAGTACTTC. Translating it yields CASKTEQETQYF.

This sequence joins TRBV2 and TRBJ1-1; D is undetermined. From germline, CDR1 is SNHLY and CDR2 FYNNEI. V lost 7 bases, J lost 4 bases, and 16 bases lay in between. The CDR3 sequence is 14 residues long. CDR3 region: CASTSVDSGTEAFF. CDR3 coding DNA: TGTGCCAGCACCTCCGTAGACTCGGGCACTGAAGCTTTCTTT.

The chain has TRBV5-1 and TRBJ1-1; D is uncertain. The CDR3 runs to 14 residues. Trimming pared 4 bases from V and 3 bases from J, leaving 13 bases between. Germline V gives CDR1 SGHRS, CDR2 YFSETQ. The CDR3 DNA reads as TGCGCCAGCAGCCCGCCTCAGGAGGACACTGAAGCTTTCTTT. This encodes CASSPPQEDTEAFF. The variable domain in full, completed from reference TRBV5-1 and TRBJ1-1, reads KAGVTQTPRYLIKTRGQQVTLSCSPISGHRSVSWYQQTPGQGLQFLFEYFSETQRNKGNFPGRFSGRQFSNSRSEMNVSTLELGDSALYLCASSPPQEDTEAFFGQGTRLTVV.

The chain carries TRBV7-8 and TRBJ2-3; a possible D gene is TRBD2 (5 bases). This CDR3 has 15 residues. V was cut by 4 bases and J by 0 bases, with 11 bases left in between. Germline V gives CDR1 SGHVS, CDR2 FQNEAQ. The CDR3 DNA follows: TGTGCCAGCAGCTCACCGAGGACTAGCACAGATACGCAGTATTTT. It codes for CASSSPRTSTDTQYF.

J is TRBJ2-3 and V is TRBV27; D might be TRBD1 (5 bases). Trimming took 6 bases from V and 1 from J, leaving 8 bases between them. This CDR3 is 13 amino acids long. Germline V gene data show CDR1 as MNHEY and CDR2 as SMNVEV (reference sequence). CDR3 in DNA: TGTGCCAGCAGGGGGCACGGCACAGATACGCAGTATTTT. Protein product: CASRGHGTDTQYF.

This chain links TRBV15 with TRBJ2-1; 8 bases fit TRBD2. V shed 1 base and J 2 bases; nucleotides not matched to a gene: 7. Germline V gene lookup returns CDR1 LNHNV and CDR2 YYDKDF (reference sequence). The CDR3 is 17 amino acids. CDR3 residues: CATSRGASGSAYNEQFF. Written as DNA, the CDR3 is TGTGCCACCAGCAGAGGGGCGAGCGGGAGTGCCTACAATGAGCAGTTCTTC.

The chain joins TRBV7-2 to TRBJ1-1; 7 nucleotides align to TRBD1. Unmatched junction bases numbered 4, after V lost 5 bases and J lost 7 bases. This CDR3 contains 12 residues. Per germline, CDR1 SGHTA and CDR2 FQGNSA. The CDR3, as DNA: TGTGCCAGCAGCCTCGACAGGGTTGAAGCTTTCTTT. Protein sequence: CASSLDRVEAFF.

This clone was seen only once. The V gene is TRBV9, the J gene TRBJ2-3; perhaps TRBD2 as D (7 bases). Deletions cut 0 bases from V and 2 bases from J, with 10 bases between. The CDR3 length is 15 residues. Looked up from germline, CDR1 is SGDLS and CDR2 is YYNGEE. In DNA, the CDR3 is TGTGCCAGCAGCGTAGGCGGGGGCTACACAGATACGCAGTATTTT. Translating gives CASSVGGGYTDTQYF.

The V call is TRBV6-6, the J call TRBJ1-3, with D possibly TRBD1 on 5 matching bases. The CDR3 runs 14 residues. Germline CDR1 is MNHNY and CDR2 is SVGAGI (reference sequence). V lost 0 bases and J 7 bases, leaving 10 bases between the germline ends. The CDR3 loop is CASSYSGEGNTIYF. CDR3 nucleotides: TGTGCCAGCAGTTACTCGGGGGAGGGGAACACCATATATTTT.

J is TRBJ2-2 and V is TRBV4-2; 15 bases fit TRBD2. The V gene end was trimmed by 2 bases and the J gene end by 4 bases; junction bases not matched to a gene: 8. Per the germline V gene, CDR1 is LGHNA and CDR2 is YNFKEQ. The CDR3 sequence is 19 residues long. The CDR3 sequence is CASSQWSGLAGGPTGELFF. For the CDR3, the DNA is TGTGCCAGCAGCCAATGGTCGGGACTAGCGGGGGGACCCACCGGGGAGCTGTTTTTT.

This clone was observed a handful of times. This chain links TRBV4-3 with TRBJ1-2; 7 bases match TRBD1. The CDR3 totals 16 residues. The V gene's germline CDR1 is LGHNA and CDR2 YSLEER. Trimming took 1 base from V and 0 from J; bases not matched to a gene: 5. The CDR3 loop reads CASSQGQGITNYGYTF. As DNA, the CDR3 is TGCGCCAGCAGCCAAGGACAGGGAATTACTAACTATGGCTACACCTTC.

CDR3 in DNA: TGTGCCAGCAGCTTCGGATACAGGAGGAACACTGAAGCTTTCTTT. Protein product: CASSFGYRRNTEAFF. The V and J genes are TRBV11-3 and TRBJ1-1; weak D call: TRBD1 (5 bases). CDR1 and CDR2 (germline): SGHNT, YENEEA. The CDR3 contains 15 residues. Trimming removed 3 bases from V and 1 base from J, with 12 bases in between.

The sample holds a few counts of this clone. The chain couples TRBV5-1 to TRBJ2-4; 9 bases map to TRBD2. Germline V lookup: CDR1 SGHRS, CDR2 YFSETQ. The CDR3 covers 16 residues. V shed 5 bases and J 2 bases; nucleotides not matched to a gene: 8. CDR3 amino acids: CASSVSAGGPKNIQYF. Here the CDR3 DNA reads TGCGCCAGCAGTGTATCAGCGGGGGGCCCCAAAAACATTCAGTACTTC.

The V gene is TRBV6-4, the J gene TRBJ2-2, with 7 bases identical to TRBD1. This CDR3 region has 13 residues. Unmatched junction bases numbered 0, after V lost 8 bases and J lost 0 bases. Germline loops: CDR1 MRHNA, CDR2 SNTAGT. CDR3 protein: CASGTANTGELFF. In nucleotides, the CDR3 is TGTGCCAGCGGGACAGCGAACACCGGGGAGCTGTTTTTT.

The chain combines TRBV11-3 with TRBJ2-1; D perhaps matches TRBD1 (5 bases). Trimming removed 1 base at V and 6 bases at J, with 13 bases between. CDR1 and CDR2 (germline): SGHNT, YENEEA. This CDR3 comprises 15 residues. CDR3 sequence: CASSLGWQGSNEQFF. The CDR3 DNA sequence: TGTGCCAGCAGCTTAGGCTGGCAGGGTTCCAATGAGCAGTTCTTC.

The gene calls are TRBV7-9 and TRBJ2-5; TRBD1 might be the D (6 bases). The CDR3 sequence is 14 residues long. Germline assignment: CDR1 SEHNR and CDR2 FQNEAQ (reference sequence). The germline V and J ends were trimmed by 6 bases and 5 bases, with 16 bases remaining between them. This CDR3 reads CASSQQGIHETQYF. CDR3 sequence (DNA): TGTGCCAGCAGTCAACAGGGTATTCACGAGACCCAGTACTTC.